Following are 27 T cell receptor beta chains from one sample sequenced in a study of read filtering for tumor transcriptome and immune sequencing. This library used about 400 ng RNA and molecular barcoded adaptors spanning alpha/delta and beta/gamma chains. MiXCR, applied by TCRdb to the reads, yields one record per CDR3 protein. The sample consists of about 37,000 distinct CDR3 sequences, 12% of them appearing once. Sequences were obtained from a population of CD138-negative cells sorted from bone marrow. Source of these receptors: a donor at least 40 years old with multiple myeloma.

This clonotype has just a few counts. The chain couples TRBV19 to TRBJ2-2; D is unclear. The CDR3 is 16 amino acids. Germline V gene lookup returns CDR1 LNHDA and CDR2 SQIVND (reference sequence). Trimming took 3 bases from V and 1 from J, leaving 12 bases between them. Here the CDR3 reads CASSMGWTQNTGELFF. In nucleotides, the CDR3 is TGTGCCAGTAGTATGGGTTGGACGCAGAACACCGGGGAGCTGTTTTTT.

This clonotype was seen at least ten times. The CDR3 region is CASSAAGTSTEAFF. The CDR3 nucleotides are TGTGCCAGCAGCGCTGCCGGGACAAGTACTGAAGCTTTCTTT. The chain carries TRBV9 and TRBJ1-1, with a tentative D call TRBD1 (6 bases). The CDR3 loop spans 14 amino acids. V was trimmed by 3 bases and J by 5 bases, leaving 14 bases between them. Germline V gene lookup returns CDR1 SGDLS and CDR2 YYNGEE.

In this sample, this clonotype turned up a few times. A read error may explain this, as a much larger clone is one base away. The chain couples TRBV15 to TRBJ2-1; 8 bases agree with TRBD2. With 5 bases clipped from V and 1 base from J, the junction kept 10 bases outside the gene matches. Germline assignment: CDR1 LNHNV and CDR2 YYDKDF (reference sequence). The CDR3 is 17 residues long. The CDR3 sequence is CATSGTRRGLSYNEQFF. For the CDR3, the DNA is TGTGCCACCAGCGGGACTAGACGGGGGCTGTCCTACAATGAGCAGTTCTTC.

This clonotype showed up many times. The chain carries TRBV19 and TRBJ2-1; unclear D gene. The germline gives CDR1 LNHDA, CDR2 SQIVND (reference sequence). The ends were cut back, 7 bases at V and 6 bases at J, with 10 bases in the middle. The CDR3 extends over 12 amino acids. CDR3 region: CASTGHFNEQFF. The CDR3 DNA is TGTGCCAGTACGGGCCATTTCAATGAGCAGTTCTTC. Complete variable domain (other parts from reference TRBV19 and TRBJ2-1): DGGITQSPKYLFRKEGQNVTLSCEQNLNHDAMYWYRQDPGQGLRLIYYSQIVNDFQKGDIAEGYSVSREKKESFPLTVTSAQKNPTAFYLCASTGHFNEQFFGPGTRLTVL.

This clonotype was recorded many times. The rearrangement uses TRBV29-1 and TRBJ2-7, with a weak D call TRBD1 (6 bases). The CDR3 spans 12 residues. Germline lookup yields CDR1 SQVTM and CDR2 ANQGSEA. The V and J ends lost 6 bases and 5 bases respectively, with 14 bases between them. CDR3 nucleotides: TGCAGCGTCACAGGGTCCGAGGACGAGCAGTACTTC. Amino acids: CSVTGSEDEQYF.

As concerns this clonotype: A single base is all that separates this from a far larger clone, so a read error is likely. The rearrangement joins TRBV7-2 to TRBJ2-1; TRBD2 agrees at 11 bases. The CDR3 contains 16 residues. Germline-derived CDR1 and CDR2 are SGHTA and FQGNSA. The CDR3: CASSLMRLAGYKEQFF. CDR3 DNA: TGTGCTAGCAGCTTAATGAGACTAGCGGGGTACAAGGAGCAGTTCTTC.

This clonotype was seen many times. This sequence joins TRBV29-1 and TRBJ1-1; 8 bases map to TRBD1. J was trimmed by 4 bases and V by 4 bases; bases with no gene match: 8. Germline values: CDR1 SQVTM, CDR2 ANQGSEA. The CDR3 consists of 14 residues. The CDR3 here is CSVAPGQGRTEAFF. Written as DNA, the CDR3 is TGCAGCGTTGCCCCAGGACAGGGACGCACTGAAGCTTTCTTT.

This clonotype was counted only a few times. The V call is TRBV7-2, the J call TRBJ2-5; D is perhaps TRBD2 (7 bases). This CDR3 spans 14 amino acids. Trimming left V 5 bases short and J 2 bases short, with 12 bases between. The germline CDR1 and CDR2 sequences are SGHTA and FQGNSA. The CDR3 DNA sequence: TGTGCCAGCAGCAAAAGCGGGACACAAGAGACCCAGTACTTC. It codes for CASSKSGTQETQYF.

This clonotype was found many times. The chain combines TRBV20-1 with TRBJ1-1, with D possibly being TRBD1 (5 bases). Germline V lookup: CDR1 DFQATT, CDR2 SNEGSKA (reference sequence). CDR3 length equals 14 residues. Trimming removed 6 bases at V and 1 base at J, with 15 bases between. The DNA of the CDR3 is TGCAGTGCCCCTAAGGTGACAGAGAACACTGAAGCTTTCTTT. Amino acid sequence: CSAPKVTENTEAFF.

About this clonotype: With only one base between it and a far larger clone, this is likely a read error. The chain employs TRBV7-3 and TRBJ2-3; D gene unclear. Per the germline V gene, CDR1 is SGHTA and CDR2 is FQGTGA. The CDR3 runs 16 residues. CDR3 region: CASLKYPRMNTDMQYF. DNA of the CDR3: TGTGCCAGCCTTAAATACCCCCGCATGAACACAGATATGCAGTATTTT.

As for this clonotype: This may be a read error, as it is one base from a much larger clone. This likely comes from a read error, as the CDR3 has no conserved phenylalanine or tryptophan at its end. The gene calls are TRBV12-3 or TRBV12-4 and TRBJ1-5; D uncertain. The CDR3 extends over 14 amino acids. The germline V and J ends were trimmed by 4 bases and 2 bases, with 9 bases remaining between them. The DNA for the CDR3 is TGTGCCAGCAGTTGGGCATCAGGCAATCAGCCCCAGCATCTT. Protein: CASSWASGNQPQHL.

In its sample, this clonotype was seen many times. This chain joins TRBV28 and TRBJ2-1, with TRBD1 identical over 7 bases. Per the germline V gene, CDR1 is MDHEN and CDR2 is SYDVKM. The V and J ends lost 2 bases and 8 bases, in that order; junction bases with no gene match: 6. CDR3 length: 14 residues. CDR3 coding DNA: TGTGCCAGCAGTTTAGTACAGGGGTTGCATGAGCAGTTCTTC. As protein: CASSLVQGLHEQFF. The entire variable domain, with the rest obtained from reference TRBV28 and TRBJ2-1, is as follows: DVKVTQSSRYLVKRTGEKVFLECVQDMDHENMFWYRQDPGLGLRLIYFSYDVKMKEKGDIPEGYSVSREKKERFSLILESASTNQTSMYLCASSLVQGLHEQFFGPGTRLTVL.

This clonotype has ten or more counts. The V call is TRBV28, the J call TRBJ2-7; D ambiguous. The CDR3 is 13 residues long. Trimming took off 2 bases at V and 3 bases at J, with 8 bases between the two ends. Germline loops: CDR1 MDHEN, CDR2 SYDVKM. The CDR3 region has the DNA TGTGCCAGCAGTTTAGGGGAAATCTACGAGCAGTACTTC. This encodes CASSLGEIYEQYF.

By share, this clonotype ranks as medium-sized. V usage is TRBV20-1 and J usage is TRBJ2-1; the D gene could be TRBD1 or TRBD2 (6 bases each). V lost 5 bases to trimming and J lost 8 bases, with 19 bases between them. CDR3 size: 14 residues. Germline V CDR1 and CDR2: DFQATT, SNEGSKA (reference sequence). The CDR3 bases are TGCAGTGCTCTTCCCGGGGGCGCTTCGGATGAGCAGTTCTTC. Protein sequence: CSALPGGASDEQFF.

This clonotype was observed many times. The chain uses TRBV2 and TRBJ2-2; D possibly uses TRBD1 or TRBD2 (5 bases each). Between the trimmed V and J ends, which lost 8 bases and 2 bases, there was a span of 18 bases. CDR1 is SNHLY, CDR2 FYNNEI, per germline. This CDR3 has 16 amino acids. Here the CDR3 DNA reads TGTGCCAGCCGATCCGGCGATGGGACCAACACCGGGGAGCTGTTTTTT. Translated, it gives CASRSGDGTNTGELFF.

As for this clonotype: A far larger clone is only one base removed, so a read error is likely. This rearrangement joins TRBV4-2 to TRBJ2-1; D perhaps matches TRBD2 (5 bases). This CDR3 region has 15 residues. CDR1 is LGHNA, CDR2 YNFKEQ, per germline. The CDR3 DNA sequence: TGCGCCAGCAGCCGAGTGGACCGGGACTACAATGAGCAGTTCTTC. Translation gives CASSRVDRDYNEQFF.

This clonotype came up many times. The rearrangement joins TRBV7-9 to TRBJ2-3; 7 nucleotides agree with TRBD2. CDR3 length equals 17 residues. Germline V gives CDR1 SEHNR, CDR2 FQNEAQ (reference sequence). V lost 0 bases and J lost 0; bases outside the gene matches: 6. The CDR3 DNA follows: TGTGCCAGCAGCTTAGCCGTAGCGGGCGATAGCACAGATACGCAGTATTTT. It specifies CASSLAVAGDSTDTQYF.

This clonotype has ten or more counts. The chain employs TRBV20-1 and TRBJ1-1; possibly TRBD1 for D (6 bases). V was shortened by 4 bases and J by 1 base, with 16 bases between the two germline ends. The germline CDR1 and CDR2 sequences are DFQATT and SNEGSKA (reference sequence). The CDR3 has 15 residues. CDR3 nucleotide sequence: TGCAGTGCTATAGCGATACAGGGCCCGAACACTGAAGCTTTCTTT. Its translation: CSAIAIQGPNTEAFF.

This clonotype showed up many times. The chain employs TRBV2 and TRBJ2-1, with 11 bases fitting TRBD1. This CDR3 is 17 amino acids long. V was clipped by 2 bases and J by 8 bases; unmatched bases: 11. Germline V lookup: CDR1 SNHLY, CDR2 FYNNEI. The CDR3 bases are TGTGCCAGCAGTGAAAAGGGGGCCGGACAGGGGGCATATGAGCAGTTCTTC. Protein: CASSEKGAGQGAYEQFF.

There are many counts of this clonotype. This chain uses TRBV6-1 with TRBJ1-5, with a weak D call TRBD1 (5 bases). With 7 bases removed from V and 7 bases from J, the gap between germline ends came to 17 bases. Germline CDR1 is MNHNS and CDR2 is SASEGT. The CDR3 spans 14 residues. CDR3 sequence: CASKGQPNGQPQHF. The CDR3 nucleotides are TGTGCCAGCAAAGGACAACCTAATGGGCAGCCCCAGCATTTT.

This clonotype has only a few counts. A read error may explain this, as a much larger clone is one base away. The chain employs TRBV20-1 and TRBJ2-7, with 8 positions matching TRBD2. This CDR3 is 14 amino acids long. CDR1 and CDR2 (germline): DFQATT, SNEGSKA (reference sequence). The chain's CDR3 is CSAVQRGTFYEQHF. CDR3 DNA sequence: TGCAGTGCTGTGCAGCGGGGGACCTTCTACGAGCAGCACTTC.

With regard to this clonotype: A much larger clone differs by one base, so this may be a read error. The J gene is TRBJ2-7, the V gene TRBV7-9; D gene ambiguous. This CDR3 has 14 amino acids. Germline V lookup: CDR1 SEHNR, CDR2 FQNEAQ (reference sequence). The CDR3 is CASSLDPSSYGQYF. DNA for the CDR3: TGTGCCAGCAGCTTAGACCCGAGCTCCTACGGGCAGTACTTC.

This chain connects TRBV9 to TRBJ2-3, with D possibly being TRBD1 (6 bases). Germline CDR1 SGDLS, CDR2 YYNGEE. V shed 4 bases and J shed 6 bases, with 9 bases lying between them. The CDR3 loop spans 12 amino acids. The CDR3 sequence: CASSPGQDTQYF. The DNA of the CDR3 is TGTGCCAGCAGCCCAGGACAGGATACGCAGTATTTT.

This clonotype was counted ten times or more. The chain recombines TRBV2 with TRBJ1-1, with 8 bases identical to TRBD1. Germline V CDR1 and CDR2: SNHLY, FYNNEI. With 6 bases clipped from V and 3 bases from J, the junction kept 0 bases outside the gene matches. This CDR3 spans 12 amino acids. The CDR3 reads CASRGQDTEAFF. As DNA, the CDR3 is TGTGCCAGCAGGGGACAGGACACTGAAGCTTTCTTT.

Remarks on this clonotype: The germline gene is not matched at one end of the junction; a read error may be the cause. The genes are TRBV28 and TRBJ1-2; D is unclear. This CDR3 is built from 15 residues. CDR1 is MDHEN and CDR2 is SYDVKM in the germline V gene. CDR3: CATNLQDAANYGYIF. The CDR3 DNA reads as TGTGCCACCAACCTTCAGGATGCGGCTAACTATGGCTACATCTTC.

V and J are TRBV18 and TRBJ2-5; TRBD2 matches 7 bases. The CDR3 covers 17 residues. The germline gives CDR1 KGHSH, CDR2 LQKENI. J was trimmed by 1 base and V by 1 base; bases with no gene match: 9. The CDR3 DNA sequence: TGTGCCAGCTCACCACGGCTTACATCGGGGGGCCAAGAGACCCAGTACTTC. This sequence encodes CASSPRLTSGGQETQYF.

On this clonotype itself: A much larger clone is a single base away; this may be a read error. The final CDR3 position lacks the conserved phenylalanine or tryptophan, pointing to a likely read error. The CDR3 DNA is TGTGCCAGCAGGCCCCGGGGGGGACTGCGAGACACTGAAGCTTTCTAT. It translates to CASRPRGGLRDTEAFY. The chain combines TRBV11-3 with TRBJ1-1; D perhaps matches TRBD1 (5 bases). The CDR3 has 16 residues. CDR1 and CDR2 (germline): SGHNT, YENEEA. Trimming pared 6 bases from V and 3 bases from J, leaving 20 bases between.